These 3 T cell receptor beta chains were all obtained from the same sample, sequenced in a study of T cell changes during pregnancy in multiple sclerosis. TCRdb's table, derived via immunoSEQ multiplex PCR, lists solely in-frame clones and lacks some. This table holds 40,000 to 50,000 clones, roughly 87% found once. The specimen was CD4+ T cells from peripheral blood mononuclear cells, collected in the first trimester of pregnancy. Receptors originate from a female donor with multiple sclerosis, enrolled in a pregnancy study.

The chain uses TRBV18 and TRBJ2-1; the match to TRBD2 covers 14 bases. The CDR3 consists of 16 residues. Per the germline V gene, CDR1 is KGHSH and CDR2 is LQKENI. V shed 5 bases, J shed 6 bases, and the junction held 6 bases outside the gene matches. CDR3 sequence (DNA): TGTGCCAGCTCATACTCCGGGACTAGCGGGAGCAATGAGCAGTTCTTC. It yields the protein CASSYSGTSGSNEQFF.

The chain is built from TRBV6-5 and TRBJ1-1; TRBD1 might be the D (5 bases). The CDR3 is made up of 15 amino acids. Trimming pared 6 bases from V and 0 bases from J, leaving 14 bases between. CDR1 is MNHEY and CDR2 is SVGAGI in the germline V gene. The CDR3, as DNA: TGTGCCAGCAGGGCGGGGGTAGGGATGAACACTGAAGCTTTCTTT. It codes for CASRAGVGMNTEAFF.

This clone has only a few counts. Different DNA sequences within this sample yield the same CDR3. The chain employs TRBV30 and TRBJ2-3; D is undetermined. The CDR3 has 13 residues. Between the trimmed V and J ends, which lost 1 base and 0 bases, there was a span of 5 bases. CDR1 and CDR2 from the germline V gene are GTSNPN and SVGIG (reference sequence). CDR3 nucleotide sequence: TGTGCCTGGAGTGGGGCTAGCACAGATACGCAGTATTTT. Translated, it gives CAWSGASTDTQYF.